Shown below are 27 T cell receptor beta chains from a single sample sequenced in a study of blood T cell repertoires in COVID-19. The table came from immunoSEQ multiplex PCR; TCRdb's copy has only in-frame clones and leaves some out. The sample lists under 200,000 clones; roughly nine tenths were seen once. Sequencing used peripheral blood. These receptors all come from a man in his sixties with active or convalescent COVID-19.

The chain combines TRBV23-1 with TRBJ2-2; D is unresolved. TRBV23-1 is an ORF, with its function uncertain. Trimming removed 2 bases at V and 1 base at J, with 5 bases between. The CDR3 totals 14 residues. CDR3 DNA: TGCGCCAGCAGTCAACGTAGGAACACCGGGGAGCTGTTTTTT. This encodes CASSQRRNTGELFF.

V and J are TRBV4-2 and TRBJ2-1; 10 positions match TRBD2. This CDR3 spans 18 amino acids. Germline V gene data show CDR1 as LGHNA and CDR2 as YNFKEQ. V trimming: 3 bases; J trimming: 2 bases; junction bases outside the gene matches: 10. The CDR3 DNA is TGTGCCAGCAGCCAGAAAGGGGCTAGCGGGGGAGCCTACAATGAGCAGTTCTTC. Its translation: CASSQKGASGGAYNEQFF.

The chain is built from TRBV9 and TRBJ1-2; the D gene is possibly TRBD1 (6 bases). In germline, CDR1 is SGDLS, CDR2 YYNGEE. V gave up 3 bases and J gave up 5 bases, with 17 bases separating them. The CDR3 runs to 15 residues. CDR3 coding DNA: TGTGCCAGCAGCGATAAACAGGGCTTTAATTATGGCTACACCTTC. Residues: CASSDKQGFNYGYTF.

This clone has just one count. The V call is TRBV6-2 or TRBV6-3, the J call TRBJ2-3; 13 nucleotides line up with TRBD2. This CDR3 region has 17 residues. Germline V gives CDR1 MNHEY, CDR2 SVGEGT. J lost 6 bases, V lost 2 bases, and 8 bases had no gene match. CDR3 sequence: CASSYGTSGASKDTQYF. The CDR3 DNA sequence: TGTGCCAGCAGTTACGGGACTAGCGGGGCCAGCAAGGATACGCAGTATTTT.

The CDR3 loop reads CSATDRDRNYGYTF. In nucleotides, the CDR3 is TGCAGTGCTACTGACCGGGACAGAAACTATGGCTACACCTTC. The chain employs TRBV20-1 and TRBJ1-2; TRBD1 matches at 7 bases. This CDR3 has 14 amino acids. Trimming removed 4 bases from V and 2 bases from J; junction bases left unmatched: 7. CDR1 and CDR2 (germline): DFQATT, SNEGSKA (reference sequence).

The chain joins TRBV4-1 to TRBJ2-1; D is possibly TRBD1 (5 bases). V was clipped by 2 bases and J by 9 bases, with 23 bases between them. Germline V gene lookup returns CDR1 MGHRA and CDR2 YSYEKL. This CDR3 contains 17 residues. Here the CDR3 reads CASSQRYSDSSALEQFF. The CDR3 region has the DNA TGCGCCAGCAGCCAACGATATTCAGACAGTTCCGCGCTTGAGCAGTTCTTC.

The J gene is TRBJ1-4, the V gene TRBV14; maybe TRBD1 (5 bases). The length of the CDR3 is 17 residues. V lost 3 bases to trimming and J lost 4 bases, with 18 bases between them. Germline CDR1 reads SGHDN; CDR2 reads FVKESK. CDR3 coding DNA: TGTGCCAGCAGCCAGATCGCAGGGCGACGGATTAATGAAAAACTGTTTTTT. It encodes CASSQIAGRRINEKLFF.

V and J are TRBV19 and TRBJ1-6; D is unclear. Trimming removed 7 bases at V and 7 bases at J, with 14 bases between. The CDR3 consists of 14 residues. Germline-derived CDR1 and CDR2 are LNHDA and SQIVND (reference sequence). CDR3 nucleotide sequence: TGTGCCAGTAAAGAGGAACCCAAAAATTCACCCCTCCACTTT. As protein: CASKEEPKNSPLHF.

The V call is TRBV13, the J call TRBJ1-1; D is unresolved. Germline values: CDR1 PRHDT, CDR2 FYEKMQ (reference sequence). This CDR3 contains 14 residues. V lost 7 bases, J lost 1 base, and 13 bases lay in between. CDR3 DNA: TGTGCCAGCAACATCTTCGACAAGAACACTGAAGCTTTCTTT. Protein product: CASNIFDKNTEAFF.

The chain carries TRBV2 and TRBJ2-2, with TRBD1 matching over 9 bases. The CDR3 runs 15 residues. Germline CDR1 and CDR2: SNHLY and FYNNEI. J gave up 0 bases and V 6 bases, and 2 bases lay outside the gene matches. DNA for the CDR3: TGTGCCAGCAGGAGACAGGGGGCGAACACCGGGGAGCTGTTTTTT. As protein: CASRRQGANTGELFF.

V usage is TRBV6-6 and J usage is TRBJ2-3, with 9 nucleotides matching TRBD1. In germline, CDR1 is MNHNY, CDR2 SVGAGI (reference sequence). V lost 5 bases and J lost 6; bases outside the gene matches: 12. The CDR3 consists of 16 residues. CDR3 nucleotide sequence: TGTGCCAGCAGTGGCACCACAGGGGGCGCAGCGGATACGCAGTATTTT. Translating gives CASSGTTGGAADTQYF.

The DNA of the CDR3 is TGTGCCAGCAGCGTAGTGGACAGGTCCCCCTACAATGAGCAGTTCTTC. It codes for CASSVVDRSPYNEQFF. V and J are TRBV9 and TRBJ2-1, with 7 bases lining up with TRBD1. The V gene end was trimmed by 0 bases and the J gene end by 2 bases; junction bases not matched to a gene: 5. There are 16 residues in the CDR3. Germline assignment: CDR1 SGDLS and CDR2 YYNGEE.

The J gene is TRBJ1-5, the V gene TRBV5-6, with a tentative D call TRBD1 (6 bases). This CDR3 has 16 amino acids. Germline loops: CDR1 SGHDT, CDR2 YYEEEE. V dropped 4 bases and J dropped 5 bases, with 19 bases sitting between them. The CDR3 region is CASSRGLVQGYQPQHF. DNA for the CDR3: TGTGCCAGCAGCCGAGGCCTAGTACAGGGATATCAGCCCCAGCATTTT. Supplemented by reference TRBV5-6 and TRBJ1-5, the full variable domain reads DAGVTQSPTHLIKTRGQQVTLRCSPKSGHDTVSWYQQALGQGPQFIFQYYEEEERQRGNFPDRFSGHQFPNYSSELNVNALLLGDSALYLCASSRGLVQGYQPQHFGDGTRLSIL.

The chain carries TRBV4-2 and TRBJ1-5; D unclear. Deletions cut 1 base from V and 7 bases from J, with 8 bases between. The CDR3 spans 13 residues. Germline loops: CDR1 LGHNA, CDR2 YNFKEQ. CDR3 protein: CASSQGRSQPQHF. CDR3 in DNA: TGTGCCAGCAGCCAAGGGAGGAGCCAGCCCCAGCATTTT.

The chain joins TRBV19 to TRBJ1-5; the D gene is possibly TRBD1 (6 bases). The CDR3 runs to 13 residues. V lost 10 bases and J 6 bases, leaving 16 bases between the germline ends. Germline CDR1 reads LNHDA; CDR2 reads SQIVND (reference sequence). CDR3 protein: CATERQAGQPQHF. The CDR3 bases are TGTGCCACCGAAAGACAGGCGGGTCAGCCCCAGCATTTT.

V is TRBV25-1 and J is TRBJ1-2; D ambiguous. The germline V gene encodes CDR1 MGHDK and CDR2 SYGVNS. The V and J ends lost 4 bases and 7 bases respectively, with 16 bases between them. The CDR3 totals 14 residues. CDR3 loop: CASSGSGRNLGYTF. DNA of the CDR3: TGTGCCAGCAGTGGGTCGGGGAGGAACCTTGGCTACACCTTC.

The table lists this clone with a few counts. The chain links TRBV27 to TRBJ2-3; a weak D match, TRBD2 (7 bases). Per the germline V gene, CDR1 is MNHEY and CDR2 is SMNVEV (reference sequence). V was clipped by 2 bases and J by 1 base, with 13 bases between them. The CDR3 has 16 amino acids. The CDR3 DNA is TGTGCCAGCAGTTTAAGGGCCGGGGGGCGCACAGATACGCAGTATTTT. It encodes CASSLRAGGRTDTQYF.

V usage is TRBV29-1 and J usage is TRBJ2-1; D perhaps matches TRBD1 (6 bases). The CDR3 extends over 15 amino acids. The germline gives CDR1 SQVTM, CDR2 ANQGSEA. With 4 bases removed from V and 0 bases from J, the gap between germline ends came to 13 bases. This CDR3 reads CSVVGAASSYNEQFF. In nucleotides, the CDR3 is TGCAGCGTTGTGGGGGCGGCAAGCTCCTACAATGAGCAGTTCTTC.

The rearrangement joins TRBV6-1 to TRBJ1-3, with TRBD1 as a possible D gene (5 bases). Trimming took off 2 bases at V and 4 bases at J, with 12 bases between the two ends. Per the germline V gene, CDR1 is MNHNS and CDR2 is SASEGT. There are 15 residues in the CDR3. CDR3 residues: CASSELGQAGNTIYF. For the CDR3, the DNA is TGTGCCAGCAGTGAACTCGGACAAGCAGGAAACACCATATATTTT.

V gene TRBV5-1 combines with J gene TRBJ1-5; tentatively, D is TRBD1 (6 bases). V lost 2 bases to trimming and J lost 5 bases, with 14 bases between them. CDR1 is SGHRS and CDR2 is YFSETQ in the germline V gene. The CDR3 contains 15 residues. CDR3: CASSLGTFADQPQHF. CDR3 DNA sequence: TGCGCCAGCAGCTTAGGGACATTTGCTGATCAGCCCCAGCATTTT.

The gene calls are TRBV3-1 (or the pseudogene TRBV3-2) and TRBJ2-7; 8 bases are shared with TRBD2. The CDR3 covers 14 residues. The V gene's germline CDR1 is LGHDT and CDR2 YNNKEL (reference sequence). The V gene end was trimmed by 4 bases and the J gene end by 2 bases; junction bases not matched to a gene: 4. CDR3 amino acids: CASSPRGGTYEQYF. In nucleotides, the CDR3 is TGTGCCAGCAGCCCTCGGGGGGGGACCTACGAGCAGTACTTC.

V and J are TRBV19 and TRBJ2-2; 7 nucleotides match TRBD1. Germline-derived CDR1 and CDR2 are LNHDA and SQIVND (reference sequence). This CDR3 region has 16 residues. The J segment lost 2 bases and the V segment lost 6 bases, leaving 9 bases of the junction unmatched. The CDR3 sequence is CASSHLGTANTGELFF. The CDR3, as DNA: TGTGCCAGTAGCCACTTGGGGACAGCTAACACCGGGGAGCTGTTTTTT.

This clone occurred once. This CDR3 reads CAWSHTGGTGELFF. The CDR3 DNA follows: TGTGCCTGGAGTCATACAGGGGGCACCGGGGAGCTGTTTTTT. This chain connects TRBV30 to TRBJ2-2; 8 positions agree with TRBD1. The germline gives CDR1 GTSNPN, CDR2 SVGIG (reference sequence). This CDR3 region has 14 residues. The J segment lost 4 bases and the V segment lost 2 bases, leaving 3 bases of the junction unmatched.

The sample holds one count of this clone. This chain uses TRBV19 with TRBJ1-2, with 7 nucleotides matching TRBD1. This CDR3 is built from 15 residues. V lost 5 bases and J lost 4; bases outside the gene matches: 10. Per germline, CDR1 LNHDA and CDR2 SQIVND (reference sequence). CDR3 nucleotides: TGTGCCAGTAGTCCCCCGACAGGGAGGCCCTATGGCTACACCTTC. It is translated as CASSPPTGRPYGYTF.

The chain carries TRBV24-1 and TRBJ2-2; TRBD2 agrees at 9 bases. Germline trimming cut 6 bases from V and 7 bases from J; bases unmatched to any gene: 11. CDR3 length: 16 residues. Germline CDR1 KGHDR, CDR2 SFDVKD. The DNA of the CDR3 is TGTGCCACCAGTATAACGAGCGGGGGGCCGGACGGGGAGCTGTTTTTT. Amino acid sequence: CATSITSGGPDGELFF.

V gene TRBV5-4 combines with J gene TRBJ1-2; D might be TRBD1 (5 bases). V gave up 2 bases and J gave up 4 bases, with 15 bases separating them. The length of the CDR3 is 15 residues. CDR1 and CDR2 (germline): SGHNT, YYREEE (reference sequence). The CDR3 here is CASSLRTQTLYGYTF. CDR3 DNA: TGTGCCAGCAGCTTACGGACACAGACTCTCTATGGCTACACCTTC.

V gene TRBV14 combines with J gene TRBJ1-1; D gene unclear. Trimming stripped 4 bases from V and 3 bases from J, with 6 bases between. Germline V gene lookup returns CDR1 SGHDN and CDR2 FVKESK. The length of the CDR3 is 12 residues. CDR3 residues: CASSRQYTEAFF. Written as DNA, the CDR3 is TGTGCCAGCAGCCGGCAGTACACTGAAGCTTTCTTT.